The clone carrying this T cell receptor (beta chain) showed up just a few times. TCR sequencing used cDNA made by reverse transcription of extracted RNA. Repertoires were generated with immunoSEQ multiplex PCR, while TCRdb's copy carries only in-frame clones and drops some. Here the sample spans 150,000 to 200,000 clones, 50% to 70% being singletons. This specimen comes from a study of CD8+ T cells in alopecia areata. The CDR3 extends over 12 amino acids. V gave up 2 bases and J gave up 7 bases, with 8 bases separating them. Per the germline V gene, CDR1 is ENHRY and CDR2 is SYGVKD. Treatment of the sample: oral pan-JAK inhibitor, 5-10 mg twice daily.

The sequence derives from a human donor with alopecia areata. The V call is TRBV10-3, the J call TRBJ1-1; D uncertain. The material was CD4+ T cells sorted from blood, obtained around week 49, from a patient treated with tofacitinib. The CDR3 sequence is CAISEDPDEAFF. DNA of the CDR3: TGTGCCATCAGTGAGGATCCAGATGAAGCTTTCTTT.